The sequence of this TCR beta chain was determined in a study of blood T cell repertoires in COVID-19. About the study: The United States, Italy and Spain were the sources of the acute and convalescent COVID-19 samples. In each case, the material was cDNA or gDNA derived from T cells, B-cell-depleted T cells, or PBMCs.

Germline V gene sequence: CDR1 MNHEY, CDR2 SVGAGI. V lost 4 bases and J 0 bases, leaving 4 bases between the germline ends. CDR3 length: 13 amino acids. Authors' analysis steps: It was from reference gene primer amplification that nucleated cell counts were estimated. Libraries were prepared by immunoSEQ multiplex PCR; TCRdb keeps only in-frame clonotypes and omits some of them. Clone size and V and J calls were adopted from that table, with D and trimming inferred from the DNA. This table has approximately 72,000 clones, around 86% appearing once. The source of this sequence is a woman aged 55-75 years with acute or convalescent COVID-19. The material sequenced was peripheral blood. The chain links TRBV6-5 to TRBJ1-5, with no clear D. For the CDR3, the DNA is TGTGCCAGCAGTTCTTATAGCAATCAGCCCCAGCATTTT. Translation: CASSSYSNQPQHF.